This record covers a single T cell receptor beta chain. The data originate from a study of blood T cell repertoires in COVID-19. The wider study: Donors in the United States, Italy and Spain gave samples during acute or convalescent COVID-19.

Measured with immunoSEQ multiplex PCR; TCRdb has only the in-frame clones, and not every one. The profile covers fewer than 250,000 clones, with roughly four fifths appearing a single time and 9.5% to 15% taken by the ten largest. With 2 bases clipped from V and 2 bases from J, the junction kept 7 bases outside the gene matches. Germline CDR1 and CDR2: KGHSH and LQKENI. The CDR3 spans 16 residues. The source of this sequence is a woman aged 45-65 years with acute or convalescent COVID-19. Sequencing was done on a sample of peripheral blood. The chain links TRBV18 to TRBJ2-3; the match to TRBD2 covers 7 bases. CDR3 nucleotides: TGTGCCAGCTCACCAGAGGGGAGGGAATACACAGATACGCAGTATTTT. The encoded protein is CASSPEGREYTDTQYF.